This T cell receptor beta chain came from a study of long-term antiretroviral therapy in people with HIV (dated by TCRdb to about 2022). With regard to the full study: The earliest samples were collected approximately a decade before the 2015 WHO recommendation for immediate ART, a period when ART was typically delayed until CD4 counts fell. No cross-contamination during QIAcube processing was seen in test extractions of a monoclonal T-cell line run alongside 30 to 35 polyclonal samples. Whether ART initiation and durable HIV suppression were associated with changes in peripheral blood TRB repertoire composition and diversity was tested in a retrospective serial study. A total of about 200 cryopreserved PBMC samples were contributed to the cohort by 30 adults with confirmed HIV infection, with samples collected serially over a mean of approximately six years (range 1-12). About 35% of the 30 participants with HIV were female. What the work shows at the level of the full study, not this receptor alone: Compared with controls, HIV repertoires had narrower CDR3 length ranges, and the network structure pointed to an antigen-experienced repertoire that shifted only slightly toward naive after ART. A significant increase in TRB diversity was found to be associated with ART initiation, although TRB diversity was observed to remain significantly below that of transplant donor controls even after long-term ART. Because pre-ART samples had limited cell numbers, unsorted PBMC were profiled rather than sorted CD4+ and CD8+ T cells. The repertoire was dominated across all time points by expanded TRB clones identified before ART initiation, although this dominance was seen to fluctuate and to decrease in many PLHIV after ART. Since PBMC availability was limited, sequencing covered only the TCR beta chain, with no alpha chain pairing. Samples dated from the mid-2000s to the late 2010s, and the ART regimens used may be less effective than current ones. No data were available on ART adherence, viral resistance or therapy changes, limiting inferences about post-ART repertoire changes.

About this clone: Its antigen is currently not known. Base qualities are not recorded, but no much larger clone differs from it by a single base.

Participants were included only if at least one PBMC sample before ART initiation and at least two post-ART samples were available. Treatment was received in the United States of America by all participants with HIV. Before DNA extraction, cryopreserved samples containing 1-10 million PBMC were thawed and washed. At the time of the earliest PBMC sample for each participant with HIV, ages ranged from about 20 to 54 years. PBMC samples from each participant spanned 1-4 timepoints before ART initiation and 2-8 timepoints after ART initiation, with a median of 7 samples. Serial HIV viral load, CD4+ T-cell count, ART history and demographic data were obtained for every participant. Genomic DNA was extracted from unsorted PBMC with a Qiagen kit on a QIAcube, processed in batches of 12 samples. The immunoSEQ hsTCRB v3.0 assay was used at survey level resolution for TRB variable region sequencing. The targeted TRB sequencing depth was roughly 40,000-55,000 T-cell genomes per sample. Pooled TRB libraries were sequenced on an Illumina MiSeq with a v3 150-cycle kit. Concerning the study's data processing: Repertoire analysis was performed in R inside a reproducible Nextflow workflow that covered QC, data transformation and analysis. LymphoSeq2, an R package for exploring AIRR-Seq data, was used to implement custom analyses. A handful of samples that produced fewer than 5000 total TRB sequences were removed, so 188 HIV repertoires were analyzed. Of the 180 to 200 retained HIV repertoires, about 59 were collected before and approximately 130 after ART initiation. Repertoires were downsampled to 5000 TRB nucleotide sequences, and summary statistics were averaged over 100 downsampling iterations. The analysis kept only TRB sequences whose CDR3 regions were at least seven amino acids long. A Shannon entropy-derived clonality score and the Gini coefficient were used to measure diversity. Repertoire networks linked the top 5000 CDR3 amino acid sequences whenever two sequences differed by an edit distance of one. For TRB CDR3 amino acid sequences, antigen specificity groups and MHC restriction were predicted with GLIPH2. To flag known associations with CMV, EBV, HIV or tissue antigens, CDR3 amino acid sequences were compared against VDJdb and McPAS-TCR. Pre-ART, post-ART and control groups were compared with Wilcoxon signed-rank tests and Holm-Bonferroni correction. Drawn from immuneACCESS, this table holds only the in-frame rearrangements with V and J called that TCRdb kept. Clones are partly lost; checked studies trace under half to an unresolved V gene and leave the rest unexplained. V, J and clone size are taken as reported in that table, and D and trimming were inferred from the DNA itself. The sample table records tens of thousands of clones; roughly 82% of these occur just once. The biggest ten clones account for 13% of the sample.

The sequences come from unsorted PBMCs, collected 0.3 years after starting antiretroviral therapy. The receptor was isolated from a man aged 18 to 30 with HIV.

CDR3 region: CASSLARNSPDPEAFF. In nucleotide form, the sequence is TGTGCCAGCAGCTTAGCGAGGAACAGCCCGGACCCTGAAGCTTTCTTT. The chain couples TRBV7-6 to TRBJ1-1; no D gene is confidently identified. V is cut by 0 bases and J by 6 bases, and the space between the germline ends is 17 bases. The CDR3 goes from the cysteine to the phenylalanine over 16 residues. CDR3 DNA only is kept here, 48 bases in frame from base 1. As encoded in the germline V gene, CDR1 is SGHVS while CDR2 is FNYEAQ.